This T cell receptor (beta chain) was recovered during a study of cytomegalovirus exposure and HLA in healthy donors. Researchers ran the PCR with 60 Vbeta and 13 Jbeta primers. Sequencing was performed with immunoSEQ multiplex PCR; in TCRdb, only in-frame clones are kept and a portion is missing. The profile shows roughly 250,000 clones, around 80% of them singletons. The CDR3 sequence is 13 residues long. The germline V gene encodes CDR1 SGDLS and CDR2 YYNGEE. The V gene lost 2 bases and the J gene lost 6 bases, with 9 bases spanning the gap. The receptor was isolated from a girl aged 2 to 9 in good health and CMV-seronegative. The chain is built from TRBV9 and TRBJ1-5; possibly TRBD1 for D (5 bases). Sequenced input: PBMCs. The CDR3 DNA follows: TGTGCCAGCAGCGTCGGAGGGGTTCAGCCCCAGCATTTT. Amino acid sequence: CASSVGGVQPQHF.